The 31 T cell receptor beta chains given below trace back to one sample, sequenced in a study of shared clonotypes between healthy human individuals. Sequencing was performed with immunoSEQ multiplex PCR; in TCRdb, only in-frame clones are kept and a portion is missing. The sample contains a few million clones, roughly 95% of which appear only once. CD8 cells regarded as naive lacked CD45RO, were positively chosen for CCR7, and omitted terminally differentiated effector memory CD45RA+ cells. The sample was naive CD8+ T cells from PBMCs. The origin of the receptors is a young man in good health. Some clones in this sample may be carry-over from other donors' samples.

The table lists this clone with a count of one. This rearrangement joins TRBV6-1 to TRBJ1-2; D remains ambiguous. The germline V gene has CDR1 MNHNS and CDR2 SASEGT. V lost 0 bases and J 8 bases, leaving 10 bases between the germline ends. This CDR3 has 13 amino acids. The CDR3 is CASSEAGQPGYTF. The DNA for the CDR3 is TGTGCCAGCAGTGAAGCCGGGCAGCCGGGCTACACCTTC.

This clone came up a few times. The CDR3 sequence: CASMGGDNYGYTF. CDR3 nucleotides: TGTGCCAGCATGGGAGGGGATAACTATGGCTACACCTTC. The gene calls are TRBV27 and TRBJ1-2; D possibly corresponds to TRBD1 (5 bases). Trimming pared 7 bases from V and 1 base from J, leaving 10 bases between. Looked up from germline, CDR1 is MNHEY and CDR2 is SMNVEV (reference sequence). This CDR3 has 13 amino acids.

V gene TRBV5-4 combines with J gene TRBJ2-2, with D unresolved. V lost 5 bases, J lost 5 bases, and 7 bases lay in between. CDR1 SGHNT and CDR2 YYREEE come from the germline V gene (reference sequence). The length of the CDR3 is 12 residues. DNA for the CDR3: TGTGCCAGCAGGAAAGAGACCGGGGAGCTGTTTTTT. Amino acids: CASRKETGELFF.

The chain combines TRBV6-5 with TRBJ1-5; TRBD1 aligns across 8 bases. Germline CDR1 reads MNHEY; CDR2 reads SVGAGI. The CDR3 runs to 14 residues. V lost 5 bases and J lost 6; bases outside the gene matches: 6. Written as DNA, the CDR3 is TGTGCCAGCAGTCTCGGACAGGGAGGTCAGCCCCAGCATTTT. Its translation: CASSLGQGGQPQHF.

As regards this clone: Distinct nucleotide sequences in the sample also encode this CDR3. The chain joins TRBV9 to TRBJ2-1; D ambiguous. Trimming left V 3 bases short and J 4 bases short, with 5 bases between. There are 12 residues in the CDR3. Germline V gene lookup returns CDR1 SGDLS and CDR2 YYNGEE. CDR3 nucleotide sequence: TGTGCCAGCAGCGCCGTTTACAATGAGCAGTTCTTC. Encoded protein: CASSAVYNEQFF. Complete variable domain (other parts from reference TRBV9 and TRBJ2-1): DSGVTQTPKHLITATGQRVTLRCSPRSGDLSVYWYQQSLDQGLQFLIQYYNGEERAKGNILERFSAQQFPDLHSELNLSSLELGDSALYFCASSAVYNEQFFGPGTRLTVL.

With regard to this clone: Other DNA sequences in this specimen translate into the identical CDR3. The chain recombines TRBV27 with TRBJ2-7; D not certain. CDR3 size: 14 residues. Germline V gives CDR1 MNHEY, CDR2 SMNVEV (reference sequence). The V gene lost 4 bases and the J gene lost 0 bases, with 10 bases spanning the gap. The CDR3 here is CASSSLLDSYEQYF. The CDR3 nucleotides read TGTGCCAGCAGTTCCCTGTTAGACTCCTACGAGCAGTACTTC.

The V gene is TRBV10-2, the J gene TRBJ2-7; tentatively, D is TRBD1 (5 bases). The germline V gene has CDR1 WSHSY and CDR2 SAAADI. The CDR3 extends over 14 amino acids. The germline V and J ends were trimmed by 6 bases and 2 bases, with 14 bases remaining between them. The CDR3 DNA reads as TGCGCCAGCAGCGATCGGACACTACCCTACGAGCAGTACTTC. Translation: CASSDRTLPYEQYF.

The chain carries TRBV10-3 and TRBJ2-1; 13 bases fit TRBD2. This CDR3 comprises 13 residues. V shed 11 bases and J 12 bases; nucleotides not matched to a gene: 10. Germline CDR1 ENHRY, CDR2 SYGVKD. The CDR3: CAAGETSGRWQFF. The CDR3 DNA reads TGTGCCGCGGGGGAGACTAGCGGGAGGTGGCAGTTCTTC.

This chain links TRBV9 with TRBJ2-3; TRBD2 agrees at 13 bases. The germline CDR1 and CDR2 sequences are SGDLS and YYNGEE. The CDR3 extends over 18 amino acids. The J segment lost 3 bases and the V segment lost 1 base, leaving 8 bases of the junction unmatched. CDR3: CASSVSGGTSGKTDTQYF. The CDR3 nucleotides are TGTGCCAGCAGCGTATCTGGCGGGACTAGCGGGAAGACAGATACGCAGTATTTT.

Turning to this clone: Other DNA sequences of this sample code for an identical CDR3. For the CDR3, the DNA is TGTGCCAGCAGTTTATCGGGGGGATTGAACACTGAAGCTTTCTTT. It codes for CASSLSGGLNTEAFF. This sequence joins TRBV27 and TRBJ1-1; possibly TRBD1 for D (5 bases). Deletions cut 0 bases from V and 0 bases from J, with 8 bases between. The CDR3 consists of 15 residues. Germline CDR1 and CDR2: MNHEY and SMNVEV (reference sequence).

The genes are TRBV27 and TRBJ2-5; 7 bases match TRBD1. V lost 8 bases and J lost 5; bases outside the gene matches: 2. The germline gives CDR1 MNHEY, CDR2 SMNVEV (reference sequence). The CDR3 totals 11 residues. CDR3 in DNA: TGTGCCAGCCGACAGGGCGAGACCCAGTACTTC. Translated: CASRQGETQYF.

Here the CDR3 reads CASSLARNSPLHF. As DNA, the CDR3 is TGTGCCAGCTCCTTGGCAAGGAATTCACCCCTCCACTTT. This sequence joins TRBV18 and TRBJ1-6; D ambiguous. CDR3 length equals 13 residues. V was clipped by 6 bases and J by 7 bases, with 10 bases between them. CDR1 and CDR2 (germline): KGHSH, LQKENI.

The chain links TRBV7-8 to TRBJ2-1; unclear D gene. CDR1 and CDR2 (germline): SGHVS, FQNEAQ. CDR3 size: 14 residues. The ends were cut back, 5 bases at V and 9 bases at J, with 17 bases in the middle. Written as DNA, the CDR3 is TGTGCCAGCAGCGTCGGGCCTAACGTCGGTGAGCAGTTCTTC. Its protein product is CASSVGPNVGEQFF.

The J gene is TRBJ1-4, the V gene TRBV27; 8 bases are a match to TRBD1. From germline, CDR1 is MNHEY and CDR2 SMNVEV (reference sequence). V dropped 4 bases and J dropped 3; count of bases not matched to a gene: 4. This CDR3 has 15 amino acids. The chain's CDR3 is CASSSTTGANEKLFF. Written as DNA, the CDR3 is TGTGCCAGCAGTTCCACGACAGGGGCTAATGAAAAACTGTTTTTT. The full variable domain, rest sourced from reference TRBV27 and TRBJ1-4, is EAQVTQNPRYLITVTGKKLTVTCSQNMNHEYMSWYRQDPGLGLRQIYYSMNVEVTDKGDVPEGYKVSRKEKRNFPLILESPSPNQTSLYFCASSSTTGANEKLFFGSGTQLSVL.

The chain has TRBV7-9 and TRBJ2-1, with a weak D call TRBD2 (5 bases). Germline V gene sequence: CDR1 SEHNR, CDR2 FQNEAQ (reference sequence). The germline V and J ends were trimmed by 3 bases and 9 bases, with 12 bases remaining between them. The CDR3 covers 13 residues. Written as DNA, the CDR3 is TGTGCCAGCAGCTTGGAGGTAGGCGGTGAGCAGTTCTTC. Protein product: CASSLEVGGEQFF. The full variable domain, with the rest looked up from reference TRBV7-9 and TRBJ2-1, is DTGVSQNPRHKITKRGQNVTFRCDPISEHNRLYWYRQTLGQGPEFLTYFQNEAQLEKSRLLSDRFSAERPKGSFSTLEIQRTEQGDSAMYLCASSLEVGGEQFFGPGTRLTVL.

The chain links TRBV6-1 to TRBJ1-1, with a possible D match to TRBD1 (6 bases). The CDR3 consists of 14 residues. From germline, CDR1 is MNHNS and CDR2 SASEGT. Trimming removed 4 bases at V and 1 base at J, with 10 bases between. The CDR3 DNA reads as TGTGCCAGCAGTGTGGGCAGGGGGAACACTGAAGCTTTCTTT. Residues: CASSVGRGNTEAFF.

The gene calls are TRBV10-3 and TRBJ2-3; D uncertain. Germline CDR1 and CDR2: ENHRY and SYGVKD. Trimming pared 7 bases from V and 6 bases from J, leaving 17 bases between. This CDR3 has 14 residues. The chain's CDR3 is CAINPGPGEDTQYF. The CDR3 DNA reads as TGTGCCATCAACCCTGGCCCGGGTGAGGATACGCAGTATTTT.

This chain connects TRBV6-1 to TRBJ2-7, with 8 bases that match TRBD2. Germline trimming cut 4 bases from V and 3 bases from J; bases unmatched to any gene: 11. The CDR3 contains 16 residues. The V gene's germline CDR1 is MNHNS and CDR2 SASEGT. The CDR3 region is CASSAPSWSGSYEQYF. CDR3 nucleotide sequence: TGTGCCAGCAGTGCGCCCAGTTGGAGCGGGAGCTACGAGCAGTACTTC.

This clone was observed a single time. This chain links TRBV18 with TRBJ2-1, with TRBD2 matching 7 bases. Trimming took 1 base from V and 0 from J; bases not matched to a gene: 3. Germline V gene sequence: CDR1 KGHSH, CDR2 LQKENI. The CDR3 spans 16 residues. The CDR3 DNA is TGTGCCAGCTCACCACAGAGGACTAGCTCCTACAATGAGCAGTTCTTC. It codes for CASSPQRTSSYNEQFF.

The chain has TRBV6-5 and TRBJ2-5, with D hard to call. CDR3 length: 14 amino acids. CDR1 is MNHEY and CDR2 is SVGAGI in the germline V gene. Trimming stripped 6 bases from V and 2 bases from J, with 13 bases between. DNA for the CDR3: TGTGCCAGCAGCCCTCATCTGGTACAAGAGACCCAGTACTTC. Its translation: CASSPHLVQETQYF.

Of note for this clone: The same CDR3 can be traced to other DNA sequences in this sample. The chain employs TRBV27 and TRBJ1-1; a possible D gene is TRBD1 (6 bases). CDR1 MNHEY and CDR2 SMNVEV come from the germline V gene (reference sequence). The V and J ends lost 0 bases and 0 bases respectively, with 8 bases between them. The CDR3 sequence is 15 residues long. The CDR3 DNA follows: TGTGCCAGCAGTTTATCCAGGGGCTTGAACACTGAAGCTTTCTTT. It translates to CASSLSRGLNTEAFF.

The CDR3 loop reads CASSLEAATDTQYF. Here the CDR3 DNA reads TGCGCCAGCAGCTTGGAGGCTGCCACAGATACGCAGTATTTT. The chain has TRBV5-1 and TRBJ2-3; D is unclear. Trimming stripped 0 bases from V and 2 bases from J, with 7 bases between. The CDR3 length is 14 residues. Germline CDR1 is SGHRS and CDR2 is YFSETQ.

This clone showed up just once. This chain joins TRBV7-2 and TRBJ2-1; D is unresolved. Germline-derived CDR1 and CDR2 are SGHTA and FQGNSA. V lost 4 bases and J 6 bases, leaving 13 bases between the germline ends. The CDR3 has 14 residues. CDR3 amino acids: CASSSSGPLNEQFF. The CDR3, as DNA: TGTGCCAGCAGCTCTTCTGGGCCGCTCAATGAGCAGTTCTTC.

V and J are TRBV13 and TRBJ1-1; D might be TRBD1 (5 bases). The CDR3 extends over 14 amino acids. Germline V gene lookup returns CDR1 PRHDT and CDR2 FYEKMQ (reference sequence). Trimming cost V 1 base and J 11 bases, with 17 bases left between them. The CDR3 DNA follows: TGTGCCAGCAGCTTAGATGGGGCTGAGGATCTTGCTTTCTTT. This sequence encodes CASSLDGAEDLAFF. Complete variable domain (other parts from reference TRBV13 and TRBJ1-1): AAGVIQSPRHLIKEKRETATLKCYPIPRHDTVYWYQQGPGQDPQFLISFYEKMQSDKGSIPDRFSAQQFSDYHSELNMSSLELGDSALYFCASSLDGAEDLAFFGQGTRLTVV.

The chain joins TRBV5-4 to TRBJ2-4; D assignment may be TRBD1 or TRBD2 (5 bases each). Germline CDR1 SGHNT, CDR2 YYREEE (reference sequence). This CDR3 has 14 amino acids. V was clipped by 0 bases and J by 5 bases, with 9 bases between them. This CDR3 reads CASSLVRGENIQYF. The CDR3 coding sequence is TGTGCCAGCAGCTTGGTTAGGGGAGAAAACATTCAGTACTTC.

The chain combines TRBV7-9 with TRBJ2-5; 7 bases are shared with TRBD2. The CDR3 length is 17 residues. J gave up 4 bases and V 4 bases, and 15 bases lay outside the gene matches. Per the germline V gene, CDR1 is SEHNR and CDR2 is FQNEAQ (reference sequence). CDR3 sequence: CASSSPEVAGDGETQYF. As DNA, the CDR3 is TGTGCCAGCAGCTCGCCCGAGGTGGCGGGAGACGGAGAGACCCAGTACTTC.

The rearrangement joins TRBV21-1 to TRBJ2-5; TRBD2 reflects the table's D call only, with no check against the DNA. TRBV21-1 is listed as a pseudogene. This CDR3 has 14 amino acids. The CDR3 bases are TGTGCCAGCAGCAAAGTCGGAGATCAAGAGACCCAGTACTTC. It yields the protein CASSKVGDQETQYF.

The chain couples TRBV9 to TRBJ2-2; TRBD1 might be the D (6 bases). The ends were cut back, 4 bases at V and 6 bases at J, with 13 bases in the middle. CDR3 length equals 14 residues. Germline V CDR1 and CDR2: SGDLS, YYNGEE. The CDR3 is CASSSSQGSGELFF. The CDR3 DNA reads TGTGCCAGCAGCTCATCACAGGGATCCGGGGAGCTGTTTTTT.

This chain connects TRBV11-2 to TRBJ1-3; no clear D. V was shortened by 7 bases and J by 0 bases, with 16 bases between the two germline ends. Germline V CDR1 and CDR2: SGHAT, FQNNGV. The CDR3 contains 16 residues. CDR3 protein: CASTQIKIHSGNTIYF. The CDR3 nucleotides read TGTGCCAGCACTCAAATCAAGATTCACTCTGGAAACACCATATATTTT.

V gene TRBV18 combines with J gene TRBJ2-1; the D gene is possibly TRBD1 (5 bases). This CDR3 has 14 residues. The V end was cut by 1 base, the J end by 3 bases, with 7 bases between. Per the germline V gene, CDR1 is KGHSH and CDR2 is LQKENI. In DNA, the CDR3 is TGTGCCAGCTCACCACGGCAGGGCTACAATGAGCAGTTCTTC. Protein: CASSPRQGYNEQFF.

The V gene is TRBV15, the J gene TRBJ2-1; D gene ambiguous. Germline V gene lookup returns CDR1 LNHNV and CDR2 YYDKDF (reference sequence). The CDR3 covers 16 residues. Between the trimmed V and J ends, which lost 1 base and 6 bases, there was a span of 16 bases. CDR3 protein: CATSRGAPSFFNEQFF. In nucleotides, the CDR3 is TGTGCCACCAGCAGAGGAGCGCCTAGTTTCTTCAATGAGCAGTTCTTC.